This T cell receptor beta chain stems from a study of shared clonotypes between healthy human individuals. V was trimmed by 3 bases and J by 5 bases, leaving 8 bases between them. CDR1 and CDR2 (germline): SQVTM, ANQGSEA. The CDR3 runs 12 residues. Sequencing was performed with immunoSEQ multiplex PCR; in TCRdb, only in-frame clones are kept and a portion is missing. This sample has 2 million to 2.5 million clones, with around 93% found just once. The source of this sequence is a man younger than 35 in good health. Some clones in this sample may be carry-over from other donors' samples. The chain combines TRBV29-1 with TRBJ2-1; D unclear. Input material: naive CD4+ T cells from PBMCs. Subset here: CD45RA+ positively selected. The CDR3 here is CSVEKGHNEQFF. The CDR3 bases are TGCAGCGTTGAGAAAGGGCACAATGAGCAGTTCTTC.